This T cell receptor (beta chain) is drawn from a study of technical replicates of blood from a few donors. Trimming removed 5 bases at V and 0 bases at J, with 14 bases between. The length of the CDR3 is 15 residues. Per the germline V gene, CDR1 is SGHAT and CDR2 is FQNNGV. Some clones are missing from TCRdb's copy, which holds only in-frame ones; the method was immunoSEQ multiplex PCR. The sample comprises some 64,000 clones, almost 97% of which are singletons, and approximately 0.18% rests with the top ten. The J gene is TRBJ2-7, the V gene TRBV11-2, with D unresolved. Sequencing input: T cells isolated from PBMCs. The TCR was taken from a human donor in good health. This CDR3 is CASSQPTTYSYEQYF. In nucleotides, the CDR3 is TGTGCCAGCAGCCAACCAACTACCTACTCCTACGAGCAGTACTTC.